Sequencing of this T cell receptor beta chain was carried out in a study of read filtering for tumor transcriptome and immune sequencing. This clonotype was seen ten or more times. The library was built from about 0.4 ug RNA with molecular barcoded adaptors for alpha/delta and beta/gamma chains. TCRdb fed the reads into MiXCR, producing one record per CDR3 protein. The sample lists 8,500 to 9,500 distinct CDR3 sequences; about a sixth were seen once. CDR3 size: 16 residues. The germline V gene encodes CDR1 SGHDT and CDR2 YYEEEE. Between the trimmed V and J ends, which lost 1 base and 8 bases, there was a span of 19 bases. Bone marrow was sampled from every patient at the time of active disease.

This clonotype was obtained from a donor aged 40 or older with multiple myeloma. The sequencing sample was made of a population of CD138-negative cells sorted from bone marrow. The chain joins TRBV5-6 to TRBJ1-5, with no clear D. The CDR3 DNA follows: TGTGCCAGCAGCTTGTGGTCCCCAGCCTTCGGAAAGCCCCAGCATTTT. Translating it yields CASSLWSPAFGKPQHF.